A selection of T cell receptor beta chains follows, all from one sample in a study of response to subunit inactivated influenza vaccine. TCRdb reprocessed the RT-PCR reads via MiXCR and lists one record per CDR3 protein. The sample yields under 550,000 distinct CDR3 sequences, approximately 6.9% seen once. The sample in question was PBMCs from blood, obtained less than 30 months after vaccination. The receptors shown here come from a man aged 50 to 69 who received an inactivated influenza vaccine. CDR3s leave out the opening cysteine and the closing phenylalanine or tryptophan.

>TRBJ2-1|TRBV5-4
ASSFIVGGLNEQF
>TRBJ2-5|TRBV7-9
ASSLALLSGIQETQY
>TRBJ2-2|TRBV21-1
ASSKASLWECVGELF
>TRBJ2-5|TRBV6-6
ASSYRWAETQY
>TRBJ1-2|TRBV30
AWTDGRANYGYT
>TRBJ1-1|TRBV20-1
SANRDTEAF
>TRBJ2-5|TRBV4-1
ASSQDNRLAGGQETQY
>TRBJ1-3|TRBV5-6
ASSFGRLSGNTIY
>TRBJ2-3|TRBV5-1
ASSLESATPTDTQY
>TRBJ2-7|TRBV5-1
ASSSGTGGSYEQY
>TRBJ2-5|TRBV7-8
ASSLVRGTSGKETQY
>TRBJ2-3|TRBV12-3/TRBV12-4
ASTSAAGVATDTQY
>TRBJ2-1|TRBV25-1
ASRQRERGDNEQF
>TRBJ2-7|TRBV25-1
ASSGGDRTYEQY
>TRBJ2-7|TRBV6-1
ASSTTGITYEQY
>TRBJ2-1|TRBV7-9
ASSSDGVNEQF
>TRBJ2-1|TRBV27
ASSDRTSGYNEQF
>TRBJ1-5|TRBV27
ASKTGGDQPQH
>TRBJ2-7|TRBV5-1
ASSSATSYEQY
>TRBJ1-1|TRBV12-3/TRBV12-4
ASSFTPRKNTEAF
>TRBJ2-7|TRBV6-2/TRBV6-3
ASSRQGDGDEQY
>TRBJ1-1|TRBV7-9
ASSAIWGGNTEAF
>TRBJ1-2|TRBV6-1
ASSWTEDYGYT
>TRBJ2-5|TRBV12-3/TRBV12-4
ASSDRPNSQY
>TRBJ2-5|TRBV9
ASSVVPTGGQETQY
>TRBJ2-5|TRBV5-1
ASSVSGSREETQY
>TRBJ2-7|TRBV11-2
ASSPDPKGPQFSYEQY
>TRBJ2-7|TRBV6-1
ASNWNEQY
>TRBJ2-5|TRBV20-1
SATPLAGAQETQY
>TRBJ2-3|TRBV4-3
ASSQAWGFTDTQY
>TRBJ2-2|TRBV4-3
ASSPRQGSTGELF
>TRBJ1-4|TRBV4-1
ASSQGQGSDLSEKLF
>TRBJ1-1|TRBV5-1
ASSLERTEAF
>TRBJ2-4|TRBV20-1
SARLLAKNIQY
>TRBJ2-7|TRBV5-1
ASSLNTGQDYEQY
>TRBJ1-2|TRBV6-2/TRBV6-3
ASSLDRGMRGYT
>TRBJ2-3|TRBV30
ARGQGTDTQY
>TRBJ2-1|TRBV4-3
ASSQDPSTEYNEQF
>TRBJ2-1|TRBV7-9
ASSPSGGIVNEQF
>TRBJ2-3|TRBV9
ASSALAARDTQY
>TRBJ2-1|TRBV7-3
ASSLMSLSGRGRNEQF
>TRBJ2-5|TRBV3-1
ASRKPGTVSWETQY
>TRBJ2-5|TRBV20-1
SPGEQETQY